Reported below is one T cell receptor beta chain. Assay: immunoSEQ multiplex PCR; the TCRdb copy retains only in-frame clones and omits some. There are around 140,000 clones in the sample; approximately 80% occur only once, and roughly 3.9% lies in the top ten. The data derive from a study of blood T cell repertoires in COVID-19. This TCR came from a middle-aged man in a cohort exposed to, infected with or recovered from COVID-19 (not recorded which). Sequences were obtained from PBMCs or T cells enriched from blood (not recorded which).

CDR3 DNA: TGCGCCAGCAGCCAAGATTACGGGGGGATCTATGGCTACACCTTC. Translated, it gives CASSQDYGGIYGYTF. This chain connects TRBV4-1 to TRBJ1-2; TRBD1 is a possible D gene (5 bases). V lost 0 bases, J lost 4 bases, and 12 bases lay in between. The germline CDR1 and CDR2 sequences are MGHRA and YSYEKL. The CDR3 consists of 15 residues.